This passage covers 23 T cell receptor beta chains from one sample sequenced in a study of T cells after yellow fever vaccination. TCRdb re-derived calls from the 5' RACE reads in MiXCR, one entry per CDR3 protein. Here the sample spans 450,000 to 600,000 distinct CDR3 sequences, about a sixth being singletons. The specimen comprised PBMCs, sampled less than 6 days after the first yellow fever vaccination. The source is a man aged 18 to 30 who received the YFV17D yellow fever vaccine.

The rearrangement joins TRBV21-1 to TRBJ2-7; the DNA was not compared with TRBD2, the D call given in the table. TRBV21-1 is recorded as a pseudogene. The CDR3 consists of 14 residues. The DNA for the CDR3 is TGTGCCAGCAGCAAAGTTCCGGGCCTCCCCCTTCGGGACGTC. As protein: CASSKVPGLPLRDV.

The chain uses TRBV6-5 and TRBJ2-3, with 7 bases identical to TRBD1. This CDR3 is 14 amino acids long. J gave up 7 bases and V 2 bases, and 6 bases lay outside the gene matches. The germline CDR1 and CDR2 sequences are MNHEY and SVGAGI. The CDR3 spells CASSYQTGLNTQYF. CDR3 coding DNA: TGTGCCAGCAGTTACCAGACAGGGTTGAATACGCAGTATTTT.

In its sample, this clonotype was seen a few times. The chain is built from TRBV28 and TRBJ1-4, with D uncertain. The CDR3 is 16 residues long. V was trimmed by 4 bases and J by 0 bases, leaving 12 bases between them. Germline loops: CDR1 MDHEN, CDR2 SYDVKM. The chain's CDR3 is CASSSVRPATNEKLFF. The CDR3 region has the DNA TGTGCCAGCAGTTCAGTTCGCCCAGCAACTAATGAAAAACTGTTTTTT.

DNA for the CDR3: TGTGCCAGCTCAATCAGGGTTCAAGAGACCCAGTACTTC. Encoded protein: CASSIRVQETQYF. The rearrangement uses TRBV18 and TRBJ2-5; D is possibly TRBD1 (5 bases). V was shortened by 5 bases and J by 2 bases, with 9 bases between the two germline ends. The germline V gene has CDR1 KGHSH and CDR2 LQKENI. The CDR3 consists of 13 residues.

This clonotype has only a few counts. The chain links TRBV12-3 or TRBV12-4 to TRBJ2-3, with D perhaps matching TRBD2 (6 bases). Trimming left V 6 bases short and J 2 bases short, with 18 bases between. The CDR3 runs 16 residues. The CDR3 loop is CASSPLGAGHTDTQYF. The CDR3 nucleotides are TGTGCCAGCAGCCCCCTAGGAGCGGGCCACACAGATACGCAGTATTTT.

The rearrangement joins TRBV3-1 to TRBJ2-1; 12 nucleotides agree with TRBD2. The CDR3 is made up of 14 amino acids. The ends lost 4 bases at V and 12 bases at J; junction bases unmatched: 7. CDR1 is LGHDT and CDR2 is YNNKEL in the germline V gene (reference sequence). This CDR3 is CASSLGLAGPGQFF. The DNA for the CDR3 is TGTGCCAGCAGCCTTGGACTAGCGGGGCCCGGGCAGTTCTTC.

The sample holds one count of this clonotype. The V call is TRBV2, the J call TRBJ2-3, with D hard to call. Trimming pared 7 bases from V and 6 bases from J, leaving 26 bases between. The CDR3 extends over 17 amino acids. Germline values: CDR1 SNHLY, CDR2 FYNNEI. The DNA of the CDR3 is TGTGCCAGCACGACGACAATCCTGAGCCCCCAGATGGATACGCAGTATTTT. It encodes CASTTTILSPQMDTQYF.

The chain carries TRBV12-3 or TRBV12-4 and TRBJ2-7, with a possible D match to TRBD2 (6 bases). The CDR3 has 14 residues. The germline V and J ends were trimmed by 6 bases and 6 bases, with 18 bases remaining between them. The CDR3 loop reads CASRPRDSSGEQYF. CDR3 coding DNA: TGTGCCAGCAGACCAAGGGACTCTTCTGGCGAGCAGTACTTC.

The J gene is TRBJ1-2, the V gene TRBV5-1, with 7 nucleotides matching TRBD1. In germline, CDR1 is SGHRS, CDR2 YFSETQ. The junction had 6 bases not matched to a gene; V was cut back by 4 bases and J by 3 bases. The CDR3 spans 14 residues. The CDR3 here is CASSPTGSDYGYTF. As DNA, the CDR3 is TGCGCCAGCAGCCCGACAGGGAGTGACTATGGCTACACCTTC. The variable domain in full, with the rest retrieved from reference TRBV5-1 and TRBJ1-2, is KAGVTQTPRYLIKTRGQQVTLSCSPISGHRSVSWYQQTPGQGLQFLFEYFSETQRNKGNFPGRFSGRQFSNSRSEMNVSTLELGDSALYLCASSPTGSDYGYTFGSGTRLTVV.

The chain links TRBV5-1 to TRBJ1-4; 8 positions match TRBD1. The V segment lost 4 bases and the J segment 3 bases; nucleotides outside the gene matches: 8. The CDR3 loop spans 16 amino acids. The germline gives CDR1 SGHRS, CDR2 YFSETQ. The CDR3 DNA sequence: TGCGCCAGCAGCCGCCCAGGGGGCTCGTCTAATGAAAAACTGTTTTTT. Translated, it gives CASSRPGGSSNEKLFF.

This rearrangement joins TRBV3-1 to TRBJ2-7; a weak D match, TRBD1 (6 bases). Germline assignment: CDR1 LGHDT and CDR2 YNNKEL (reference sequence). CDR3 size: 16 residues. Trimming took off 1 base at V and 1 base at J, with 14 bases between the two ends. The CDR3 DNA sequence: TGTGCCAGCAGCCAAGGTCTCGGAAGGGGGTCCTACGAGCAGTACTTC. Translating it yields CASSQGLGRGSYEQYF.

This chain uses TRBV10-3 with TRBJ2-2, with D perhaps TRBD2 (6 bases). V lost 6 bases and J lost 3, with 17 bases in between. CDR1 and CDR2 from the germline V gene are ENHRY and SYGVKD. This CDR3 spans 16 amino acids. The CDR3 is CAISTPRGEDTGELFF. CDR3 nucleotide sequence: TGTGCCATCAGCACCCCCCGAGGGGAGGACACCGGGGAGCTGTTTTTT.

This clonotype turned up a few times. V usage is TRBV4-3 and J usage is TRBJ1-2; a possible D gene is TRBD1 (5 bases). The CDR3 is 16 residues long. The ends were cut back, 0 bases at V and 7 bases at J, with 18 bases in the middle. Germline CDR1 and CDR2: LGHNA and YSLEER. CDR3 sequence reads: CASSQDQRAMRGGYTF. Written as DNA, the CDR3 is TGCGCCAGCAGCCAAGATCAACGGGCTATGAGGGGTGGCTACACCTTC.

In its sample, this clonotype was seen many times. This chain uses TRBV5-1 with TRBJ1-4; perhaps TRBD1 as D (6 bases). CDR1 and CDR2 (germline): SGHRS, YFSETQ. The CDR3 consists of 14 residues. Trimming removed 0 bases from V and 7 bases from J, with 10 bases in between. CDR3 DNA: TGCGCCAGCAGCTTGGGAGGGGGTGCTGAAAAACTGTTTTTT. As protein: CASSLGGGAEKLFF.

This clonotype was seen at least ten times. V gene TRBV7-2 combines with J gene TRBJ2-5; D may match TRBD1 or TRBD2 (5 bases each). V lost 0 bases, J lost 6 bases, and 11 bases lay in between. Germline V CDR1 and CDR2: SGHTA, FQGNSA. This CDR3 comprises 14 residues. The CDR3 sequence is CASSLAIGDQTQYF. In DNA, the CDR3 is TGTGCCAGCAGCTTAGCGATCGGGGACCAGACCCAGTACTTC.

A few counts support this clonotype. DNA for the CDR3: TGCAGTGCTAGACCGCGGAGGACAGCGGGGGCAGATACGCAGTATTTT. Residues: CSARPRRTAGADTQYF. The chain joins TRBV20-1 to TRBJ2-3; 8 bases fit TRBD2. J was trimmed by 4 bases and V by 2 bases; bases with no gene match: 11. This CDR3 has 16 residues. Per germline, CDR1 DFQATT and CDR2 SNEGSKA (reference sequence).

This clonotype was seen at least ten times. The chain's CDR3 is CASRGTATDTQYF. In nucleotides, the CDR3 is TGTGCCAGCAGAGGGACTGCCACAGATACGCAGTATTTT. The gene calls are TRBV27 and TRBJ2-3; the D gene is possibly TRBD2 (6 bases). The CDR3 consists of 13 residues. Trimming took off 6 bases at V and 2 bases at J, with 9 bases between the two ends. The germline gives CDR1 MNHEY, CDR2 SMNVEV (reference sequence).

The chain combines TRBV20-1 with TRBJ2-7, with 10 positions matching TRBD1. Germline CDR1 DFQATT, CDR2 SNEGSKA (reference sequence). V lost 6 bases, J lost 5 bases, and 7 bases stayed unmatched. The CDR3 is 13 residues long. The CDR3 DNA reads as TGCAGTGCCGGGACAGGGGTTTTCAACGAGCAGTACTTC. Its translation is CSAGTGVFNEQYF.

This clonotype has only a few counts. V gene TRBV6-4 combines with J gene TRBJ2-4; 12 bases fit TRBD2. Germline assignment: CDR1 MRHNA and CDR2 SNTAGT. V trimming: 2 bases; J trimming: 2 bases; junction bases outside the gene matches: 16. The CDR3 loop spans 21 amino acids. The CDR3 region is CASSDPKMASGGERPKNIQYF. The CDR3 nucleotides read TGTGCCAGCAGTGACCCTAAAATGGCTAGCGGGGGGGAAAGGCCCAAAAACATTCAGTACTTC.

V usage is TRBV10-3 and J usage is TRBJ2-3; maybe TRBD2 (5 bases). The V gene lost 4 bases and the J gene lost 0 bases, with 11 bases spanning the gap. Germline V gene lookup returns CDR1 ENHRY and CDR2 SYGVKD. The CDR3 is 15 amino acids. The CDR3 sequence: CAISGGSESTDTQYF. The CDR3 coding sequence is TGTGCCATCAGTGGGGGTAGCGAAAGCACAGATACGCAGTATTTT.

The table lists this clonotype with a few counts. V and J are TRBV6-1 and TRBJ1-2; D not certain. Germline assignment: CDR1 MNHNS and CDR2 SASEGT. Trimming pared 7 bases from V and 0 bases from J, leaving 9 bases between. This CDR3 spans 13 amino acids. The CDR3 nucleotides read TGTGCCAGCACCACATTAGCTAACTATGGCTACACCTTC. This sequence encodes CASTTLANYGYTF.

This sequence joins TRBV5-1 and TRBJ2-7, with no clear D. The CDR3 has 12 amino acids. Trimming cost V 3 bases and J 6 bases, with 10 bases left between them. Germline V lookup: CDR1 SGHRS, CDR2 YFSETQ. The DNA for the CDR3 is TGCGCCAGCAGCTCCGACGGGCTCGAGCAGTACGTC. Translation gives CASSSDGLEQYV.

V is TRBV9 and J is TRBJ2-2, with D possibly being TRBD2 (5 bases). Germline V lookup: CDR1 SGDLS, CDR2 YYNGEE. Deletions cut 0 bases from V and 5 bases from J, with 14 bases between. This CDR3 has 16 residues. CDR3 in amino acids: CASSVDEGSGTGELFF. The CDR3 region has the DNA TGTGCCAGCAGCGTAGATGAGGGATCCGGGACCGGGGAGCTGTTTTTT. Supplemented by reference TRBV9 and TRBJ2-2, the full variable domain reads DSGVTQTPKHLITATGQRVTLRCSPRSGDLSVYWYQQSLDQGLQFLIQYYNGEERAKGNILERFSAQQFPDLHSELNLSSLELGDSALYFCASSVDEGSGTGELFFGEGSRLTVL.